Listed below are T cell receptor beta chains from one sample, sequenced in a study of blood T cell repertoires in COVID-19. Repertoires were generated with immunoSEQ multiplex PCR, while TCRdb's copy carries only in-frame clones and drops some. This sample carries roughly 61,000 clones, just over 70% of them seen once, and the ten largest clones take approximately 50%. Material for sequencing was PBMCs or T cells enriched from blood (not recorded which). These receptors all come from a woman aged 55-75 years who had been exposed to COVID-19. Each CDR3 is given without its conserved first and last residue. Fields, in order: CDR3 length, V gene, D gene, J gene, CDR3 protein. The D gene is left open where the match is weak.

CDR3 length: 13
V gene: TRBV28
D gene: TRBD1
J gene: TRBJ1-2
CDR3 protein: ASRPRQGAGYGYT

CDR3 length: 10
V gene: TRBV10-3
D gene: .
J gene: TRBJ1-2
CDR3 protein: AIRLGGDGYT

CDR3 length: 14
V gene: TRBV19
D gene: TRBD2
J gene: TRBJ2-1
CDR3 protein: ASLGRRGGGSGEQF

CDR3 length: 13
V gene: TRBV19
D gene: .
J gene: TRBJ2-5
CDR3 protein: ASSITDTYQETQY

CDR3 length: 15
V gene: TRBV5-1
D gene: TRBD2
J gene: TRBJ2-5
CDR3 protein: ASSLGSGGGAGETQY

CDR3 length: 12
V gene: TRBV7-2
D gene: TRBD1
J gene: TRBJ2-1
CDR3 protein: ASSIQGYYNEQF

CDR3 length: 11
V gene: TRBV2
D gene: TRBD2
J gene: TRBJ2-7
CDR3 protein: ASLAGGFYEQY

CDR3 length: 14
V gene: TRBV28
D gene: TRBD1
J gene: TRBJ1-5
CDR3 protein: ASSFPPGGAYQPQH

CDR3 length: 12
V gene: TRBV5-1
D gene: .
J gene: TRBJ2-3
CDR3 protein: ASSLLQSTDTQY

CDR3 length: 14
V gene: TRBV6-5
D gene: TRBD1
J gene: TRBJ1-1
CDR3 protein: ASSYGQGVVRTEAF

CDR3 length: 13
V gene: TRBV28
D gene: .
J gene: TRBJ1-1
CDR3 protein: ASSFRGRGNTEAF

CDR3 length: 12
V gene: TRBV19
D gene: .
J gene: TRBJ1-2
CDR3 protein: ASSMGAQQGGYT

CDR3 length: 16
V gene: TRBV7-2
D gene: TRBD1
J gene: TRBJ1-3
CDR3 protein: ASSPQPPLTGAGNTIY

CDR3 length: 9
V gene: TRBV28
D gene: .
J gene: TRBJ1-2
CDR3 protein: ASKHRDGYT

CDR3 length: 13
V gene: TRBV6-6
D gene: TRBD1
J gene: TRBJ1-5
CDR3 protein: ASSYRGRDNQPQH

CDR3 length: 13
V gene: TRBV19
D gene: .
J gene: TRBJ1-1
CDR3 protein: ASSMVFGGVPEAF

CDR3 length: 13
V gene: TRBV19
D gene: .
J gene: TRBJ1-6
CDR3 protein: ASSIDDRSSSPLH

CDR3 length: 13
V gene: TRBV28
D gene: TRBD1
J gene: TRBJ1-1
CDR3 protein: ASRVNGQAYTEAF

CDR3 length: 13
V gene: TRBV27
D gene: TRBD2
J gene: TRBJ2-5
CDR3 protein: ASSATSGRRETQY

CDR3 length: 11
V gene: TRBV5-5
D gene: .
J gene: TRBJ2-5
CDR3 protein: ASSGGSGETQY

CDR3 length: 11
V gene: TRBV15
D gene: .
J gene: TRBJ1-6
CDR3 protein: ATKQDHNSPLH

CDR3 length: 12
V gene: TRBV7-3
D gene: .
J gene: TRBJ2-1
CDR3 protein: ASSRDSSYNEQF

CDR3 length: 14
V gene: TRBV5-1
D gene: TRBD1
J gene: TRBJ1-6
CDR3 protein: ASSSSGQARNSPLH